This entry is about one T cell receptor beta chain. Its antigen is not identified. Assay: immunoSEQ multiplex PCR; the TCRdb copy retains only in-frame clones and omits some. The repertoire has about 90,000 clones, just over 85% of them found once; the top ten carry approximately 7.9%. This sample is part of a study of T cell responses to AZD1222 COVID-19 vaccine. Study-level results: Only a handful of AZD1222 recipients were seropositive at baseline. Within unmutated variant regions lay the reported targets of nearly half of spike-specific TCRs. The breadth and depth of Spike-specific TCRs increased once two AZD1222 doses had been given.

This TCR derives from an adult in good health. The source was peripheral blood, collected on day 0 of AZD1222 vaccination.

The CDR3 DNA follows: TGTGCCAGCAGCTTAACAGGGGCTTTAAGATCACCCCTCCACTTT. It encodes CASSLTGALRSPLHF. The chain combines TRBV5-6 with TRBJ1-6; TRBD1 aligns across 7 bases. Germline CDR1 and CDR2: SGHDT and YYEEEE. This CDR3 contains 15 residues. V was clipped by 2 bases and J by 10 bases; unmatched bases: 9.